This note documents a single T cell receptor (beta chain) sequence. Its cognate antigen has yet to be identified. It may be a read error: a sequence one base away is much more abundant. Germline trimming: 6 bases from V, 5 bases from J; junction bases outside gene matches: 4. The CDR3, cysteine through phenylalanine, is 14 amino acids long. Just CDR3 DNA is preserved here, 42 bases in frame from base 1. This sample is drawn from a study of tumor and adjacent non-tumor tissue in lung cancer (dated 2018 in TCRdb). Study-wide context: Of the cohort, about a dozen patients had adenocarcinoma, 2 had squamous cell carcinoma and 1 had small cell lung cancer. A total of roughly 120,000,000 productive TCRbeta reads were generated by sequencing, corresponding to an average of about 4.17 million reads per sample. TCRbeta CDR3 sequencing was performed on about 29 paired specimens, with one tumor sample and one normal lung sample collected per patient. The study compared bulk TCRbeta repertoires from lung tumor tissue and matched distant non-tumor lung tissue of about 16 lung cancer patients. Ages among the roughly 15 patients ranged from roughly 31 to 80 years, there were roughly ten men and 5 women, and disease was at TNM stage I to III.

Overall study results and their limits: With only about 16 patients in the cohort, the authors noted that larger samples and more detailed clinical data are needed. The sequencing platform is not named in the methods, and unique molecular identifiers are not mentioned. Significantly higher TCR diversity (inverse Simpson) was observed in tumor tissue than in normal lung tissue (approximately 430 vs 150, P = 0.0075, Mann-Whitney U test). Younger patients had significantly higher TCR diversity, and higher tumor TCR diversity was associated with shorter overall and disease-free survival. Peripheral blood was not sequenced, so blood TCRbeta repertoires in these lung cancer patients were not examined. The top 100 clones accounted for a significantly larger cumulative portion of the repertoire in normal lung than in tumor tissue.

Libraries were made using multiplex PCR. Reads for this sample came from an Illumina HiSeq 2500. TCRbeta libraries were constructed through three rounds of nested PCR with primers (Table S4) according to protocols adapted from ARM-PCR. Before sequencing, PCR products in the 200-500 bp range were cut out of the gel and cleaned up using the QIAquick gel extraction kit. The paper's processing steps were these. Trimmomatic was used to clean the reads, FLASH was used to merge the reads into complete CDR3 sequences, and MiTCR was used to assign the reads to V(D)J germline segments. Clonal diversity was computed as the inverse Simpson's index with VDJtools. In-frame sequences lacking a premature stop codon were counted as productive reads. TCRdb cleaned the public reads at Q25 with fastp, built clones with MiXCR and kept in-frame beta chains. One record per CDR3 amino acid sequence lists the most common genes and DNA. The V and J calls and clone size come from TCRdb's table, not from the authors' own analysis. Within this sample are approximately 120,000 distinct CDR3 sequences, with roughly 75% of them counted one time only. The ten largest clones represent 37% of the sample.

Bulk unsorted tissue served as the source for RNA extraction, and RNA quality was assessed using a NanoDrop ND-1000 and an Agilent 2100. All donors had newly diagnosed lung cancer, had not received prior chemotherapy, and were admitted for thoracic surgery in China between August and November 2014. Patients who had received previous radiotherapy or chemotherapy, or who had another concurrent cancer, were excluded from the study. Pieces of surgical tissue measuring roughly 1-2.2 cm3 were kept in RNAlater solution and stored at -80 degrees C until use. The clonotype comes from a woman aged 55 to 70 with non-small cell lung cancer. The V gene is TRBV12-3 or TRBV12-4 and the J gene is TRBJ2-4; the junction holds 10 bases that match TRBD2. The specimen was lung tumor tissue. CDR3 loop: CASRIGLAENIQYF. The nucleotide sequence is TGTGCCAGCAGGATAGGACTAGCGGAAAACATTCAGTACTTC.